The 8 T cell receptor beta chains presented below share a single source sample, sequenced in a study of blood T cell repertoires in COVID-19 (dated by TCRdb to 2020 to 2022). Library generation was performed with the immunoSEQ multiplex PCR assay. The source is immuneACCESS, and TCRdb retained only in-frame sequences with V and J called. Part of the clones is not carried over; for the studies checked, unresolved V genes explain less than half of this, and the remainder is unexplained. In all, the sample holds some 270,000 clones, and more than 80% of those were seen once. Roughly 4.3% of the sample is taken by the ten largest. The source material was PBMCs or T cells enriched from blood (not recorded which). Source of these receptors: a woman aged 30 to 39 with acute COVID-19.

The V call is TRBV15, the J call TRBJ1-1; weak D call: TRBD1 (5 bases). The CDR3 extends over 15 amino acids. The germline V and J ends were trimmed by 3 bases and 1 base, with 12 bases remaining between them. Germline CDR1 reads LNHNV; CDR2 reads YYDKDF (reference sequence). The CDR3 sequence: CATSRDGGKNTEAFF. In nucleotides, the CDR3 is TGTGCCACCAGCAGGGACGGGGGAAAGAACACTGAAGCTTTCTTT.

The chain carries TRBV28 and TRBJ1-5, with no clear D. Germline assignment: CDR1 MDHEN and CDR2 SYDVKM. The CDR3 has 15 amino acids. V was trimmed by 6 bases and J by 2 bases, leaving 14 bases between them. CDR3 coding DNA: TGTGCCAGCAGCCGCCCCCAGGTCGGCAATCAGCCCCAGCATTTT. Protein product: CASSRPQVGNQPQHF.

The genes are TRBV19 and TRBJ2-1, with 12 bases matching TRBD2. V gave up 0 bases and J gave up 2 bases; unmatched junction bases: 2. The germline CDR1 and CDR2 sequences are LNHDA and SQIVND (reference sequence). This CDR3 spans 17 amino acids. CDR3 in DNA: TGTGCCAGTAGTATAGAACTAGCGGGAGGTGCCTACAATGAGCAGTTCTTC. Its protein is CASSIELAGGAYNEQFF.

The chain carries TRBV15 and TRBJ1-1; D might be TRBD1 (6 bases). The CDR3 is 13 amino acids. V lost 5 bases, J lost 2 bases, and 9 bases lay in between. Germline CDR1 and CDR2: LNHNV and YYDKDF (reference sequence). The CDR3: CATSARGNTEAFF. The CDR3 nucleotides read TGTGCCACCAGCGCCAGGGGTAACACTGAAGCTTTCTTT.

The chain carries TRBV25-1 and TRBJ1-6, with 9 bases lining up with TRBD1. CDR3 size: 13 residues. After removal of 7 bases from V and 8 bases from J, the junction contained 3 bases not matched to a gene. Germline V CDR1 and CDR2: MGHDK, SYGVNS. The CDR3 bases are TGTGCCAGCATAGGGACAGGGTATTCACCCCTCCACTTT. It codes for CASIGTGYSPLHF.

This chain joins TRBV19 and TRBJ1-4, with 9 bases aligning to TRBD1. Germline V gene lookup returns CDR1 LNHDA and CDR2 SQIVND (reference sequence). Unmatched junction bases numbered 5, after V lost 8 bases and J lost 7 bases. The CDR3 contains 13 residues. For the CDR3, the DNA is TGTGCCAGTTCGTCGACAGGGGGTGAAAAACTGTTTTTT. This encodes CASSSTGGEKLFF.

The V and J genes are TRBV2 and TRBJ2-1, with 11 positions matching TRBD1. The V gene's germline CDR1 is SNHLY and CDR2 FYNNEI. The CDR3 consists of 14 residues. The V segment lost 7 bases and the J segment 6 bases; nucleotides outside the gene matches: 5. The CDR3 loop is CASNGQGASNEQFF. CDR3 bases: TGTGCCAGCAATGGACAGGGGGCCTCCAATGAGCAGTTCTTC.

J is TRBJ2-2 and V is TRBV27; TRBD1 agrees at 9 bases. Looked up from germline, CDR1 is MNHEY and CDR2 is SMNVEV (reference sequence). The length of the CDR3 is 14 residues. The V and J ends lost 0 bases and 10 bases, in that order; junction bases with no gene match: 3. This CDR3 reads CASSLSGQGKELFF. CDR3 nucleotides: TGTGCCAGCAGTTTATCGGGACAGGGAAAGGAGCTGTTTTTT.